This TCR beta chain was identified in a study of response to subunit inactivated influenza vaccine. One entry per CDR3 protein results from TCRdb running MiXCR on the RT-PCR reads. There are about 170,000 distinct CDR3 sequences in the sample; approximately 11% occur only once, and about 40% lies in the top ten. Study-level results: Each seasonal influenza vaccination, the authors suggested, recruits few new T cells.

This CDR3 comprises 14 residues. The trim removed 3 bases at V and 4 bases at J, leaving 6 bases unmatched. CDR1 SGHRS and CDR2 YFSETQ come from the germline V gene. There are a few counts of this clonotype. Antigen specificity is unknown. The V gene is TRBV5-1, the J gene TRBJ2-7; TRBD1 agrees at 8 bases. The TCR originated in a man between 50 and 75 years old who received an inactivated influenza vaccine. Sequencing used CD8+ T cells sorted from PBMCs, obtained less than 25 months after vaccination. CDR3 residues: CASSWDRPWYEQYF. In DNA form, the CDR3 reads TGCGCCAGCAGCTGGGACAGGCCTTGGTACGAGCAGTACTTC.